The next 10 T cell receptor beta chains were all read from a single sample in a study of blood T cell repertoires in COVID-19 (dated by TCRdb to about 2020). The method behind the library was the immunoSEQ multiplex PCR assay. TCRdb provides this immuneACCESS table in a form limited to in-frame rearrangements. Some clones are lacking; in checked studies, under half of them reflect an unresolved V gene, and why the rest are absent is not known. The sample has fewer than 250,000 clones on record, around four fifths of them singletons. Less than 3% of the sample is held by the ten biggest clonotypes. The sequencing input was peripheral blood. These receptors all stem from a man aged 50 to 59 with active or convalescent COVID-19.

The V gene is TRBV6-1, the J gene TRBJ2-1; 14 bases map to TRBD2. The CDR3 length is 18 residues. V dropped 4 bases and J dropped 8; count of bases not matched to a gene: 13. Germline V gene sequence: CDR1 MNHNS, CDR2 SASEGT. This CDR3 is CASSVIGTSGSSNDEQFF. The CDR3 DNA reads TGTGCCAGCAGTGTAATCGGGACTAGCGGGAGTTCGAACGATGAGCAGTTCTTC.

The genes are TRBV20-1 and TRBJ2-5; D remains unclear. Trimming removed 3 bases at V and 2 bases at J, with 4 bases between. Per germline, CDR1 DFQATT and CDR2 SNEGSKA (reference sequence). The CDR3 totals 11 residues. The CDR3 DNA reads TGCAGTGCTAGGAGGCAAGAGACCCAGTACTTC. It codes for CSARRQETQYF.

J is TRBJ2-7 and V is TRBV2; a weak D match, TRBD1 (5 bases). Per the germline V gene, CDR1 is SNHLY and CDR2 is FYNNEI. The CDR3 totals 15 residues. V gave up 2 bases and J gave up 6 bases, with 17 bases separating them. The CDR3: CASSENPTGTGEQYF. CDR3 sequence (DNA): TGTGCCAGCAGTGAAAACCCTACAGGAACAGGCGAGCAGTACTTC.

V gene TRBV4-1 combines with J gene TRBJ2-3, with 8 positions matching TRBD2. CDR3 size: 15 residues. Looked up from germline, CDR1 is MGHRA and CDR2 is YSYEKL. V lost 3 bases and J lost 2; bases outside the gene matches: 4. In DNA, the CDR3 is TGCGCCAGCAGCCACGTTAGCGGGGCCACAGATACGCAGTATTTT. It yields the protein CASSHVSGATDTQYF.

V usage is TRBV28 and J usage is TRBJ1-3; D remains unclear. The CDR3 extends over 16 amino acids. Trimming shortened V by 8 bases and J by 0 bases, and 17 bases separated the two germline ends. Germline lookup yields CDR1 MDHEN and CDR2 SYDVKM. In DNA, the CDR3 is TGTGCCAGCGGGATAGTCCGAGGGATCTCTGGAAACACCATATATTTT. This gives the protein CASGIVRGISGNTIYF.

A note on this clone: Other DNA sequences in this sample translate to the same CDR3. The rearrangement joins TRBV5-1 to TRBJ2-5; 16 bases are a match to TRBD2. V lost 5 bases, J lost 5 bases, and 6 bases stayed unmatched. Germline V gene lookup returns CDR1 SGHRS and CDR2 YFSETQ. The CDR3 consists of 16 residues. CDR3 in amino acids: CASSQGTSGGGETQYF. In DNA form, the CDR3 reads TGCGCCAGCAGTCAAGGGACTAGCGGGGGGGGTGAGACCCAGTACTTC.

V gene TRBV2 combines with J gene TRBJ2-2; D gene ambiguous. This CDR3 contains 15 residues. V shed 9 bases and J shed 4 bases, with 18 bases lying between them. The germline CDR1 and CDR2 sequences are SNHLY and FYNNEI. DNA for the CDR3: TGTGCCAGGAAACGTAGCACGACGGGCACCGGGGAGCTGTTTTTT. Its translation: CARKRSTTGTGELFF.

The genes are TRBV5-6 and TRBJ2-2; D might be TRBD2 (6 bases). Trimming pared 1 base from V and 0 bases from J, leaving 10 bases between. Germline V gene lookup returns CDR1 SGHDT and CDR2 YYEEEE. The CDR3 is 16 amino acids. The CDR3 nucleotides read TGTGCCAGCAGCTTGACCAGGGAGGCGAACACCGGGGAGCTGTTTTTT. Protein product: CASSLTREANTGELFF.

This chain links TRBV25-1 with TRBJ1-2, with D possibly being TRBD1 (6 bases). CDR3 length: 14 amino acids. In germline, CDR1 is MGHDK, CDR2 SYGVNS. Trimming removed 3 bases from V and 4 bases from J, with 12 bases in between. The CDR3 sequence: CASSEGRGGYGYTF. The DNA of the CDR3 is TGTGCCAGCAGTGAGGGCCGAGGGGGCTATGGCTACACCTTC.

This clone was picked up one time. This sequence joins TRBV15 and TRBJ2-3, with D tentatively TRBD1 (5 bases). The germline V and J ends were trimmed by 6 bases and 6 bases, with 10 bases remaining between them. The CDR3 has 12 amino acids. Germline CDR1 and CDR2: LNHNV and YYDKDF (reference sequence). The CDR3 sequence: CATRPDSDTQYF. For the CDR3, the DNA is TGTGCCACCAGACCAGACAGTGATACGCAGTATTTT.